This TCR beta chain was profiled in a study of cytomegalovirus exposure and HLA in healthy donors. CDR1 and CDR2 from the germline V gene are SQVTM and ANQGSEA. The CDR3 has 12 residues. V gave up 0 bases and J gave up 9 bases, with 9 bases separating them. Only one count was recorded for this clone. Primers included in the PCR were 60 Vbeta and 13 Jbeta primers. Measured with immunoSEQ multiplex PCR; TCRdb has only the in-frame clones, and not every one. The sample has 200,000 or so clones, 84% seen once. The chain combines TRBV29-1 with TRBJ2-1, with D unclear. The sequence was obtained from a boy aged 5-17 years in good health and CMV-seronegative. The sample was PBMCs. DNA of the CDR3: TGCAGCGTTGAAGATGCTATCCGTGAGCAGTTCTTC. Residues: CSVEDAIREQFF.